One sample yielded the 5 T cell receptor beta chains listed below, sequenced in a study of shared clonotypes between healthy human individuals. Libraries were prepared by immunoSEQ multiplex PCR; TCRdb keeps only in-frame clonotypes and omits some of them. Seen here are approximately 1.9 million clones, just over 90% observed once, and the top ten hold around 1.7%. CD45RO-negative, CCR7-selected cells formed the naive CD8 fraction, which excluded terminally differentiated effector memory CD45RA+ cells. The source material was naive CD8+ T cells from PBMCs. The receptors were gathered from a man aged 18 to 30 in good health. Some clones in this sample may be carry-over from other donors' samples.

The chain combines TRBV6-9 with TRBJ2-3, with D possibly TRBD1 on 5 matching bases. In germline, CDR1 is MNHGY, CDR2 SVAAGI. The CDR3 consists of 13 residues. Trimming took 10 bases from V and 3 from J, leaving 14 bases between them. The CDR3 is CATPQGRTDTQYF. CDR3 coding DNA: TGTGCCACCCCTCAGGGAAGGACAGATACGCAGTATTTT.

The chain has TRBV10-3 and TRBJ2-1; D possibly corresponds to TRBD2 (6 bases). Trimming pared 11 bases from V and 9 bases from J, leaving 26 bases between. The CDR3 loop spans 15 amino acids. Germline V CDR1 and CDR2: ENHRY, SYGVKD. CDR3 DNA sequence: TGTGCCGGCGGAGAGGGACTTCCGTCAGTGGCTGAGCAGTTCTTC. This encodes CAGGEGLPSVAEQFF.

Written as DNA, the CDR3 is TGTGCCAGCAGTTCACATACAGGGGGCAATCAGCCCCAGCATTTT. Residues: CASSSHTGGNQPQHF. The rearrangement joins TRBV27 to TRBJ1-5, with 7 bases matching TRBD1. The CDR3 contains 15 residues. Germline V lookup: CDR1 MNHEY, CDR2 SMNVEV (reference sequence). The ends lost 4 bases at V and 2 bases at J; junction bases unmatched: 5.

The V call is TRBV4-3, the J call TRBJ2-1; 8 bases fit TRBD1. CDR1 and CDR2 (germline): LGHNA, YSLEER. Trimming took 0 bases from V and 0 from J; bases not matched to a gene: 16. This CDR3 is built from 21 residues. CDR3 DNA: TGCGCCAGCAGCCAAGAGCAAATGGACAGGGCCATTTCCCACTCCTACAATGAGCAGTTCTTC. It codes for CASSQEQMDRAISHSYNEQFF.

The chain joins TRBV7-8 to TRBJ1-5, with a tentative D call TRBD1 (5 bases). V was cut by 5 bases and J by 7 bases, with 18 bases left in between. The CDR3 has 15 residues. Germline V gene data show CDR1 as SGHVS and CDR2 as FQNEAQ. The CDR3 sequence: CASSELLGGRQPQHF. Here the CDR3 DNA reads TGTGCCAGCAGCGAACTTTTGGGGGGTCGGCAGCCCCAGCATTTT.